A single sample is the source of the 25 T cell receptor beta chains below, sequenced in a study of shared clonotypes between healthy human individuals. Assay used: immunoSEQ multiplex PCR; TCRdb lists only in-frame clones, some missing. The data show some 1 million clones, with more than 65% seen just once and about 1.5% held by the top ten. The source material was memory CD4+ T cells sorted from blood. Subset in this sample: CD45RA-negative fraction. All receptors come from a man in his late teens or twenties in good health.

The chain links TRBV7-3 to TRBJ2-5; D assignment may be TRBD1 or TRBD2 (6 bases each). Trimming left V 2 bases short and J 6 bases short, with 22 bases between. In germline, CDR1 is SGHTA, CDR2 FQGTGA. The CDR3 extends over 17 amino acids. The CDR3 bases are TGTGCCAGCAGCTTACGGGGCCCCCGGGGGCATACCCAGACCCAGTACTTC. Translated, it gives CASSLRGPRGHTQTQYF.

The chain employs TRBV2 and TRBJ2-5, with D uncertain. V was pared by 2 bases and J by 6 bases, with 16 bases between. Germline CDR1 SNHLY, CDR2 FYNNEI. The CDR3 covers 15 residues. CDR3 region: CASSEYELISKTQYF. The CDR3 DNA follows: TGTGCCAGCAGTGAATATGAGCTTATTAGTAAGACCCAGTACTTC.

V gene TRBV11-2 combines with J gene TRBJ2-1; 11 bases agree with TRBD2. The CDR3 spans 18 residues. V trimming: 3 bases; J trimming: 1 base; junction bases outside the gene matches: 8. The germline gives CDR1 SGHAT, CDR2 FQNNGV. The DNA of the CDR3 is TGTGCCAGCAGCTTTTTTACTAGCGGGGGACTATCCTACAATGAGCAGTTCTTC. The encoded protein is CASSFFTSGGLSYNEQFF.

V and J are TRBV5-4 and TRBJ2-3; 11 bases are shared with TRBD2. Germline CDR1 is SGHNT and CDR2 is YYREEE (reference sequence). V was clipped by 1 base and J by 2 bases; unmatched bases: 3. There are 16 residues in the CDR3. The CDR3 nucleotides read TGTGCCAGCAGCTTGACTAGCGGGAGAAACACAGATACGCAGTATTTT. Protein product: CASSLTSGRNTDTQYF. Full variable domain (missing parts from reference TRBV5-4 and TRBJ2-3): ETGVTQSPTHLIKTRGQQVTLRCSSQSGHNTVSWYQQALGQGPQFIFQYYREEENGRGNFPPRFSGLQFPNYSSELNVNALELDDSALYLCASSLTSGRNTDTQYFGPGTRLTVL.

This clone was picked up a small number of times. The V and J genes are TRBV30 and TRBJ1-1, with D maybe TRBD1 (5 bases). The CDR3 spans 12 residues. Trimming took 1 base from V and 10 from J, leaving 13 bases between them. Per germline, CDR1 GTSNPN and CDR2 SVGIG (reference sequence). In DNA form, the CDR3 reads TGTGCCTGGAGTGCAGGGACCCCGAGAGCTTTCTTT. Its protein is CAWSAGTPRAFF.

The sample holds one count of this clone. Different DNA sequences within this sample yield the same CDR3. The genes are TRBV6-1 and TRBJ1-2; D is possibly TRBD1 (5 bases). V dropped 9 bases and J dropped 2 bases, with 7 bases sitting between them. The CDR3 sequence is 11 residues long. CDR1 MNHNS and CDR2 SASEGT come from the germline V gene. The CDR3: CASRQNYGYTF. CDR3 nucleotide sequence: TGTGCCAGTAGACAGAACTATGGCTACACCTTC.

Here the CDR3 DNA reads TGTGCCAGCAGTAACGGACAGGGTCTCTCCTACGAGCAGTACTTC. Translated, it gives CASSNGQGLSYEQYF. This chain joins TRBV6-5 and TRBJ2-7, with 8 nucleotides matching TRBD1. The CDR3 covers 15 residues. Per the germline V gene, CDR1 is MNHEY and CDR2 is SVGAGI. V was pared by 5 bases and J by 0 bases, with 6 bases of the junction left unmatched.

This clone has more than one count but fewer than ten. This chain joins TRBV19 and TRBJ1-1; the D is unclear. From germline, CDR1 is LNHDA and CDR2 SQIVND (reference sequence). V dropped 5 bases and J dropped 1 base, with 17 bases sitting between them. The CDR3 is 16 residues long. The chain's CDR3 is CASSRSLPGGNTEAFF. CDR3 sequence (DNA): TGTGCCAGTAGTCGGTCGCTCCCCGGAGGGAACACTGAAGCTTTCTTT.

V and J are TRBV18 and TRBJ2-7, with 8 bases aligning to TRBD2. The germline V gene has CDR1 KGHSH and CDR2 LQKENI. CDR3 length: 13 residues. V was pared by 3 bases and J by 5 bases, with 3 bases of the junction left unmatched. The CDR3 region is CASSPGLVDEQYF. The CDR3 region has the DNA TGTGCCAGCTCACCGGGACTAGTGGACGAGCAGTACTTC. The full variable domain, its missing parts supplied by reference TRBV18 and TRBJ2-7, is NAGVMQNPRHLVRRRGQEARLRCSPMKGHSHVYWYRQLPEEGLKFMVYLQKENIIDESGMPKERFSAEFPKEGPSILRIQQVVRGDSAAYFCASSPGLVDEQYFGPGTRLTVT.

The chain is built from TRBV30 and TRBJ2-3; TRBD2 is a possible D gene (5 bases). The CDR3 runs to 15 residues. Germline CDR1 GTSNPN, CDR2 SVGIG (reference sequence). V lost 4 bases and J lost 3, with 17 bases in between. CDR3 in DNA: TGTGCCTGGAAATTAGCGACAATTGGGACAGATACGCAGTATTTT. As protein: CAWKLATIGTDTQYF.

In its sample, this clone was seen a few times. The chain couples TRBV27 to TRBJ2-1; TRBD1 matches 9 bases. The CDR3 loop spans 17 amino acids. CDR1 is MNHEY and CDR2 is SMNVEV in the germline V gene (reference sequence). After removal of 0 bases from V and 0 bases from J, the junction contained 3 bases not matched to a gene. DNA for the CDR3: TGTGCCAGCAGTTTATCCGACAGGGGGTTCTCCTACAATGAGCAGTTCTTC. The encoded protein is CASSLSDRGFSYNEQFF.

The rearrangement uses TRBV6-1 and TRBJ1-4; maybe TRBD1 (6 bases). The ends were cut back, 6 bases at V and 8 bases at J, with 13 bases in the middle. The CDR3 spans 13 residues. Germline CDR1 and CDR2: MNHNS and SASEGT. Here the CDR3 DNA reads TGTGCCAGCAGGGCAGGGGCCCTGGAAAAACTGTTTTTT. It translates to CASRAGALEKLFF.

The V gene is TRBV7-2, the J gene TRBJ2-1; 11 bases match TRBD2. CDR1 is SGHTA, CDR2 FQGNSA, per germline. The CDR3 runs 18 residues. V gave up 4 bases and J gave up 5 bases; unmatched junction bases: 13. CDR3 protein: CASSSKPRIAGGHNEQFF. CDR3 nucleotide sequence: TGTGCCAGCAGCTCAAAGCCCCGGATAGCGGGAGGGCACAATGAGCAGTTCTTC.

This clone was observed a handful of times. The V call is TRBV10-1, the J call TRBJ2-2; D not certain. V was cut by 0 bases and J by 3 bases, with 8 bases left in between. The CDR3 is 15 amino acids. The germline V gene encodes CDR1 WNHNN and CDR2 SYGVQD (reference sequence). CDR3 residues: CASSESKQYTGELFF. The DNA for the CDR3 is TGCGCCAGCAGTGAGTCGAAACAATACACCGGGGAGCTGTTTTTT.

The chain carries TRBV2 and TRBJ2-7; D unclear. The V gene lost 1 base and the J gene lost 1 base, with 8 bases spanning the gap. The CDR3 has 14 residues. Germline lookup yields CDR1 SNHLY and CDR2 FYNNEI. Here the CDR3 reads CASSEDSQSYEQYF. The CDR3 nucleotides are TGTGCCAGCAGTGAAGACAGCCAGTCCTACGAGCAGTACTTC. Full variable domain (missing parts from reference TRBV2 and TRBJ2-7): EPEVTQTPSHQVTQMGQEVILRCVPISNHLYFYWYRQILGQKVEFLVSFYNNEISEKSEIFDDQFSVERPDGSNFTLKIRSTKLEDSAMYFCASSEDSQSYEQYFGPGTRLTVT.

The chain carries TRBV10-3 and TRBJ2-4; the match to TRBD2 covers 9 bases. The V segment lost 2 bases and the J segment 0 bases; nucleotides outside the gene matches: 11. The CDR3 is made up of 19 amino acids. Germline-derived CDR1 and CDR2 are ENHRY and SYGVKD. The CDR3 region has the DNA TGTGCCATCAGTGAGGGGGAATGGCGGGAGGGCTCAGCCAAAAACATTCAGTACTTC. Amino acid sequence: CAISEGEWREGSAKNIQYF.

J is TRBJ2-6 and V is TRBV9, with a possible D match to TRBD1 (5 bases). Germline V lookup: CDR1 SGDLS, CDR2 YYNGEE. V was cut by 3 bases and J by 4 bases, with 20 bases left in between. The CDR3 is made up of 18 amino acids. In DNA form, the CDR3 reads TGTGCCAGCAGCGAACCCGACAGAGCAGTACCCGGGGCCAACGTCCTGACTTTC. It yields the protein CASSEPDRAVPGANVLTF.

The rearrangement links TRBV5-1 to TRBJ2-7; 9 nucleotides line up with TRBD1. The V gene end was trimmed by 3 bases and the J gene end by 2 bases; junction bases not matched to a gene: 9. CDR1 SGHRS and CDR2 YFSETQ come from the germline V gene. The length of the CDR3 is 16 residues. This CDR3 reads CASSSGDRVIPYEQYF. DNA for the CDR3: TGCGCCAGCAGCTCAGGGGACAGGGTGATTCCCTACGAGCAGTACTTC.

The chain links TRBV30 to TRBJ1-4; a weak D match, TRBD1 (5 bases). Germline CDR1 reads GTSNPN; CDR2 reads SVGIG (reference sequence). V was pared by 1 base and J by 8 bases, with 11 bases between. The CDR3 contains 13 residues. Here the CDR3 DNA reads TGTGCCTGGAGTGCGGGGGGGAGAGAAAAACTGTTTTTT. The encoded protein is CAWSAGGREKLFF.

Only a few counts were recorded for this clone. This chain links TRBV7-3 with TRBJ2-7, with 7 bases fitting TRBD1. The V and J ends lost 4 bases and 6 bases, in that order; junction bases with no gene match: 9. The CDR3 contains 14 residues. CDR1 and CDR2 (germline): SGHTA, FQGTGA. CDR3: CASSSPGQTCEQYF. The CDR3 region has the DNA TGTGCCAGCAGCTCACCGGGACAGACCTGCGAGCAGTACTTC. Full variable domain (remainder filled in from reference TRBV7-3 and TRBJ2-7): GAGVSQTPSNKVTEKGKYVELRCDPISGHTALYWYRQSLGQGPEFLIYFQGTGAADDSGLPNDRFFAVRPEGSVSTLKIQRTERGDSAVYLCASSSPGQTCEQYFGPGTRLTVT.

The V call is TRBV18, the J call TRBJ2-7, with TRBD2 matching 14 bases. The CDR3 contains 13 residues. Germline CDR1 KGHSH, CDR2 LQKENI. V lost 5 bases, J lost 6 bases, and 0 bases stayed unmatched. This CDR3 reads CASSGLAGGEQYF. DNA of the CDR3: TGTGCCAGCTCAGGACTAGCGGGAGGCGAGCAGTACTTC.

The CDR3 region is CAWERKQGNQPQHF. The CDR3 DNA follows: TGTGCCTGGGAAAGGAAGCAGGGCAATCAGCCCCAGCATTTT. This rearrangement joins TRBV30 to TRBJ1-5, with no clear D. The CDR3 runs to 14 residues. V lost 5 bases to trimming and J lost 2 bases, with 13 bases between them. Germline V gene data show CDR1 as GTSNPN and CDR2 as SVGIG (reference sequence).

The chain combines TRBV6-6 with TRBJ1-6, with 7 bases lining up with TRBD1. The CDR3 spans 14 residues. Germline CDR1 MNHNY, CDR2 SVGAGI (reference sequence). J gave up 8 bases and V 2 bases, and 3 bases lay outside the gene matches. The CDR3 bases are TGTGCCAGCAGTTACCTCCAGGGGGATTCACCCCTCCACTTT. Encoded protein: CASSYLQGDSPLHF.

The CDR3 DNA reads as TGTGCCAGCAGTGATAGGACAGGGTCCTACAATGAGCAGTTCTTC. Translated, it gives CASSDRTGSYNEQFF. This sequence joins TRBV2 and TRBJ2-1; 8 bases agree with TRBD1. Germline CDR1 and CDR2: SNHLY and FYNNEI. J lost 1 base, V lost 3 bases, and 2 bases had no gene match. CDR3 length: 15 amino acids.

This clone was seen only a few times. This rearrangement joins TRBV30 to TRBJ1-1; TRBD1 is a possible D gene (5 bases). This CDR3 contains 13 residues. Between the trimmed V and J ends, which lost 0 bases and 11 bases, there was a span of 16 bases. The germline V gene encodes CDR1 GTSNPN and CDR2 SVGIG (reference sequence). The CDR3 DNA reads TGTGCCTGGAGTGTATGGGGGACCGGTGAGGCTTTCTTT. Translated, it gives CAWSVWGTGEAFF.